This T cell receptor beta chain was obtained from a study of T cell clonality in common variable immunodeficiency. Study-wide points: CVID subjects shared fewer TCRbeta clones than healthy controls did. CVID subjects had higher TCRbeta clonality than healthy controls, most marked in about a third.

Germline CDR1 is SQVTM and CDR2 is ANQGSEA. J lost 5 bases, V lost 4 bases, and 3 bases had no gene match. This CDR3 comprises 13 residues. Both groups were predominantly of Caucasian heritage. This clone occurred a few times. Its antigen is not identified. The read ends 3 residues shy of where the CDR3 ends; the end is completed using the germline J gene. Method: immunoSEQ multiplex PCR; TCRdb's copy keeps in-frame clones and lacks some. The sample presents tens of thousands of clones, none singletons. The sample was peripheral blood mononuclear cells. The chain is built from TRBV29-1 and TRBJ1-2, with 11 bases matching TRBD1. The sequence derives from a person aged 18 to 70 in good health. The sequenced CDR3 bases are TGCAGCGTTGCCGGGACAGGGGGGTATGGC. Encoded protein: CSVAGTGGYG. The whole CDR3 is CSVAGTGGYGYTF.